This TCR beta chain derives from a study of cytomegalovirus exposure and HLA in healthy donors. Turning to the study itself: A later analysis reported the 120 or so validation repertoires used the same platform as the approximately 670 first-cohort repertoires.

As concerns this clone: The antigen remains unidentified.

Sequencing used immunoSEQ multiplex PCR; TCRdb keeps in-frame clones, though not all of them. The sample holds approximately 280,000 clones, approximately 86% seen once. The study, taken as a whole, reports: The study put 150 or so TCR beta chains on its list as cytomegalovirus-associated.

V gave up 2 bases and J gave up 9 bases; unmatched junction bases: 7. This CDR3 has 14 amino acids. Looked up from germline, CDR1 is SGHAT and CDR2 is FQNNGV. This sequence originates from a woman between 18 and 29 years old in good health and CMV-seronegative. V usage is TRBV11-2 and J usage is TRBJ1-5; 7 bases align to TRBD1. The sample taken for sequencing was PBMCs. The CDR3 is CASSLWDSAVPQHF. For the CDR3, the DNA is TGTGCCAGCAGCTTATGGGACAGCGCCGTGCCCCAGCATTTT.